These 17 T cell receptor beta chains share one sample of origin, sequenced in a study of molecular identifiers for immune sequencing clone quantification (dated by TCRdb to the late 2010s). Receptors were amplified or captured by PCR. The instrument was a NextSeq 500. TCRdb reanalyzed the raw reads on its own, using fastp at Q25 for trimming and MiXCR for clone calling, and kept in-frame beta chains. One record per CDR3 amino acid sequence lists the most common genes and DNA. The sample table lists about 40,000 distinct CDR3 sequences, approximately 24% of them with a count of one. The ten largest clonotypes hold just under 1% of the sample. The source material was naive CD8+ T cells from blood, with Jurkat cell RNA spiked in. What this sample's cell subset or site label stands for: FACS-sorted CD8+CD4-CCR7+CD45RA+ naive T cells. These receptors all come from a human donor in good health. Some libraries in this study had Jurkat cell RNA spiked in.

This clonotype came up once. A read error may be the cause here, since a much bigger clone is one base away. The rearrangement links TRBV3-1 to TRBJ1-5; 7 bases map to TRBD1. The CDR3 has 15 residues. CDR1 and CDR2 (germline): LGHDT, YNNKEL (reference sequence). V was pared by 4 bases and J by 9 bases, with 12 bases of the junction left unmatched. DNA for the CDR3: TGTGCCAGCAGCCCAGCCGGGACAGAGGCGGTGCCCCAGCATTTT. The encoded protein is CASSPAGTEAVPQHF.

The V gene is TRBV19, the J gene TRBJ2-2; 7 nucleotides align to TRBD1. The J segment lost 0 bases and the V segment lost 5 bases, leaving 3 bases of the junction unmatched. Germline V gives CDR1 LNHDA, CDR2 SQIVND (reference sequence). The CDR3 consists of 15 residues. This CDR3 reads CASSPGTANTGELFF. Here the CDR3 DNA reads TGTGCCAGTAGTCCCGGGACAGCGAACACCGGGGAGCTGTTTTTT. Based on the CDR3 plus reference TRBV19 and TRBJ2-2, the full variable domain is DGGITQSPKYLFRKEGQNVTLSCEQNLNHDAMYWYRQDPGQGLRLIYYSQIVNDFQKGDIAEGYSVSREKKESFPLTVTSAQKNPTAFYLCASSPGTANTGELFFGEGSRLTVL.

This clonotype has ten or more counts. The rearrangement joins TRBV11-2 to TRBJ2-3; TRBD1 might be the D (6 bases). CDR1 SGHAT and CDR2 FQNNGV come from the germline V gene. The CDR3 has 16 residues. V lost 6 bases, J lost 0 bases, and 16 bases lay in between. The CDR3 sequence: CASSSRDMPSTDTQYF. The CDR3 DNA is TGTGCCAGCAGTTCACGGGACATGCCGAGCACAGATACGCAGTATTTT. Full variable domain (outside the CDR3, taken from reference TRBV11-2 and TRBJ2-3): EAGVAQSPRYKIIEKRQSVAFWCNPISGHATLYWYQQILGQGPKLLIQFQNNGVVDDSQLPKDRFSAERLKGVDSTLKIQPAKLEDSAVYLCASSSRDMPSTDTQYFGPGTRLTVL.

Comments on this clonotype: A single base separates this from a much larger clone, so it may be a read error. V and J are TRBV7-2 and TRBJ2-5; D remains unclear. CDR3 length: 13 amino acids. Germline CDR1 reads SGHTA; CDR2 reads FQGNSA. With 10 bases removed from V and 0 bases from J, the gap between germline ends came to 12 bases. The CDR3 DNA follows: TGTGCCACACAAGTGAGGTACCAAGAGACCCAGTACTTC. Protein product: CATQVRYQETQYF.

This clonotype was observed many times. This chain links TRBV6-1 with TRBJ2-7, with 7 bases lining up with TRBD2. The germline V gene encodes CDR1 MNHNS and CDR2 SASEGT. The CDR3 covers 17 residues. The V and J ends lost 1 base and 6 bases, in that order; junction bases with no gene match: 15. The chain's CDR3 is CASSEDFGGWLRGEQYF. The CDR3 DNA follows: TGTGCCAGCAGTGAAGATTTCGGGGGGTGGCTCCGTGGCGAGCAGTACTTC.

This clonotype was detected only a few times. At one end, the junction sequence differs from germline, possibly due to a read error. The chain links TRBV7-9 to TRBJ2-5; no definite D call. The CDR3 sequence is 14 residues long. Germline V gives CDR1 SEHNR, CDR2 FQNEAQ (reference sequence). CDR3 DNA: TGTGCCAGCAGCCCTATCCTCGAGTTACGGACCCAGTGCTTC. Translating gives CASSPILELRTQCF.

A word on this clonotype: The junction and the germline gene differ at one end; a read error may be behind it. The rearrangement joins TRBV18 to TRBJ1-1; D is ambiguous. CDR1 is KGHSH and CDR2 is LQKENI in the germline V gene. The CDR3 covers 13 residues. The CDR3 DNA sequence: TGTGCCCGCTCACCCCCCCAGAACACTGAAGCTTTCTTT. It yields the protein CARSPPQNTEAFF.

A single count supports this clonotype. Possible read error: a much larger clone is one base away. This chain uses TRBV29-1 with TRBJ2-1; D not resolved. Looked up from germline, CDR1 is SQVTM and CDR2 is ANQGSEA. The CDR3 length is 15 residues. CDR3 region: CCVEVQDPEGNEQFF. CDR3 DNA: TGCTGCGTTGAAGTACAAGATCCCGAAGGGAATGAGCAGTTCTTC.

This clonotype was recorded many times. V gene TRBV6-5 combines with J gene TRBJ2-3; 10 bases agree with TRBD2. With 0 bases clipped from V and 6 bases from J, the junction kept 6 bases outside the gene matches. The CDR3 runs to 16 residues. CDR1 and CDR2 from the germline V gene are MNHEY and SVGAGI. The CDR3 coding sequence is TGTGCCAGCAGTTACTCCGCTAGCGGGAGTTACGATACGCAGTATTTT. It yields the protein CASSYSASGSYDTQYF.

This clonotype showed up many times. The chain carries TRBV28 and TRBJ2-7; 7 nucleotides match TRBD2. The germline V gene has CDR1 MDHEN and CDR2 SYDVKM. J gave up 2 bases and V 5 bases, and 12 bases lay outside the gene matches. The CDR3 loop spans 16 amino acids. CDR3 DNA sequence: TGTGCCAGCAGTCCAGCCCAGACGGGGGGAACCTACGAGCAGTACTTC. This codes for CASSPAQTGGTYEQYF.

Remarks on this clonotype: A much larger clone differs from this one at a single base, so this may be a read error. The chain has TRBV11-2 and TRBJ2-5; D unclear. V lost 8 bases and J lost 7, with 8 bases in between. This CDR3 is built from 10 residues. Germline CDR1 reads SGHAT; CDR2 reads FQNNGV. CDR3 loop: CASSEVTQYF. The CDR3 DNA follows: TGTGCCAGCTCCGAAGTGACCCAGTACTTC.

This clonotype has a count of ten or more. J is TRBJ1-6 and V is TRBV30; 7 positions agree with TRBD1. The CDR3 spans 14 residues. The germline gives CDR1 GTSNPN, CDR2 SVGIG (reference sequence). After removal of 2 bases from V and 10 bases from J, the junction contained 8 bases not matched to a gene. CDR3 coding DNA: TGTGCCTGGAGTTGGACAGGAGGAGGCTCACCCCTCCACTTT. This gives the protein CAWSWTGGGSPLHF.

Details on this clonotype: A read error may produce the germline difference seen at one junction end. The chain links TRBV27 to TRBJ2-6, with D perhaps matching TRBD1 (5 bases). The CDR3 has 13 amino acids. Germline V CDR1 and CDR2: MNHEY, SMNVEV (reference sequence). The CDR3 DNA sequence: TGTGCCAGCAGTGGGGTTGGGGCCAACGTCCTGCCTTTC. Protein product: CASSGVGANVLPF. Drawing the rest from reference TRBV27 and TRBJ2-6, the complete variable domain is EAQVTQNPRYLITVTGKKLTVTCSQNMNHEYMSWYRQDPGLGLRQIYYSMNVEVTDKGDVPEGYKVSRKEKRNFPLILESPSPNQTSLYFCASSGVGANVLPFGAGSRLTVL.

On this clonotype itself: A much larger clone lies a single base off, so this may be a read error. The chain employs TRBV29-1 and TRBJ2-5; no definite D call. The CDR3 totals 13 residues. Germline V gives CDR1 SQVTM, CDR2 ANQGSEA. This CDR3 is CSVEELRQETQYF. CDR3 nucleotide sequence: TGCAGCGTGGAAGAATTGCGGCAAGAGACCCAGTACTTC.

This clonotype was seen only a few times. A read error may explain this, as a much larger clone is one base away. V usage is TRBV15 and J usage is TRBJ1-5; 9 bases fit TRBD1. Per the germline V gene, CDR1 is LNHNV and CDR2 is YYDKDF (reference sequence). There are 14 residues in the CDR3. CDR3 residues: CAARQGGLNQPQHF. The CDR3, as DNA: TGTGCCGCCAGACAGGGGGGGCTCAATCAGCCCCAGCATTTT.

This clonotype was found a few times. The rearrangement joins TRBV6-2 or TRBV6-3 to TRBJ2-1, with a possible D match to TRBD1 (5 bases). The CDR3 consists of 15 residues. CDR1 is MNHEY and CDR2 is SVGEGT in the germline V gene. Trimming left V 0 bases short and J 3 bases short, with 9 bases between. The CDR3 coding sequence is TGTGCCAGCAGTTACTCGGTGCAGGGCTACAATGAGCAGTTCTTC. Its translation: CASSYSVQGYNEQFF.

A few counts support this clonotype. One base away lies a much larger clone, so this may be a sequencing read error. This chain links TRBV5-6 with TRBJ2-7; D is undetermined. In germline, CDR1 is SGHDT, CDR2 YYEEEE. V gave up 4 bases and J gave up 0 bases, with 11 bases separating them. The CDR3 loop spans 14 amino acids. CDR3 DNA sequence: TGTGCCAGCAGCCCCGTGGAGAGCTCCTACGAGCAGTACTTC. Its translation is CASSPVESSYEQYF.